Listed here are 17 T cell receptor beta chains from one sample, sequenced in a study of T cells in tumors after PD-1 blockade. Repertoires were generated with immunoSEQ multiplex PCR, while TCRdb's copy carries only in-frame clones and drops some. The sample shows approximately 6,200 clones, roughly 85% of them seen only once. The sample was PBMCs, taken after anti-PD-1 therapy. All receptors come from a human donor with advanced basal cell or squamous cell carcinoma (not recorded which).

The chain couples TRBV14 to TRBJ1-6; D remains ambiguous. CDR3 size: 15 residues. Trimming cost V 4 bases and J 7 bases, with 14 bases left between them. Looked up from germline, CDR1 is SGHDN and CDR2 is FVKESK. This CDR3 reads CASSLLMIANSPLHF. The CDR3 nucleotides are TGTGCCAGCAGCCTGTTGATGATTGCCAATTCACCCCTCCACTTT.

The chain couples TRBV6-2 or TRBV6-3 to TRBJ1-5, with D maybe TRBD1 (6 bases). V was trimmed by 4 bases and J by 7 bases, leaving 11 bases between them. CDR1 and CDR2 (germline): MNHEY, SVGEGT. The CDR3 sequence is 13 residues long. The CDR3 DNA is TGTGCCAGCAGTTGGGGGGCTAGCCAGCCCCAGCATTTT. As protein: CASSWGASQPQHF.

V and J are TRBV3-1 (or the pseudogene TRBV3-2) and TRBJ2-1, with 8 bases that match TRBD2. CDR1 is LGHDT and CDR2 is YNNKEL in the germline V gene (reference sequence). The ends lost 3 bases at V and 12 bases at J; junction bases unmatched: 13. The CDR3 is 15 amino acids. The CDR3 DNA sequence: TGTGCCAGCAGCCAGAGGACTAGCCTCACGCCAGGGCAGTTCTTC. Its translation: CASSQRTSLTPGQFF.

In this sample, this clone is hyperexpanded. This chain connects TRBV7-9 to TRBJ2-7; possible D gene TRBD2, 6 bases. V lost 0 bases to trimming and J lost 2 bases, with 14 bases between them. CDR3 length equals 16 residues. Germline V gene lookup returns CDR1 SEHNR and CDR2 FQNEAQ (reference sequence). CDR3 DNA: TGTGCCAGCAGCTTAGCGAGTGCAGGGAGGACCTACGAGCAGTACTTC. The encoded protein is CASSLASAGRTYEQYF.

This chain links TRBV18 with TRBJ2-5; TRBD1 agrees at 9 bases. Germline lookup yields CDR1 KGHSH and CDR2 LQKENI. With 2 bases clipped from V and 4 bases from J, the junction kept 5 bases outside the gene matches. This CDR3 region has 15 residues. The CDR3 sequence: CASSPGTGFGETQYF. The CDR3 DNA sequence: TGTGCCAGCTCACCAGGGACAGGGTTTGGAGAGACCCAGTACTTC.

This clone was seen a handful of times. The chain uses TRBV10-1 and TRBJ2-7, with 10 bases that match TRBD1. The CDR3 spans 14 residues. V dropped 9 bases and J dropped 3; count of bases not matched to a gene: 8. The V gene's germline CDR1 is WNHNN and CDR2 SYGVQD (reference sequence). Here the CDR3 reads CASHVGQGIYEQYF. The CDR3 nucleotides read TGCGCCAGTCACGTGGGACAGGGGATCTACGAGCAGTACTTC.

Written as DNA, the CDR3 is TGTGCTAGTGGTTTGTCTTGGGACAGGGGAACCTCCTACAATGAGCAGTTCTTC. This encodes CASGLSWDRGTSYNEQFF. The chain is built from TRBV12-5 and TRBJ2-1, with TRBD1 matching over 10 bases. There are 18 residues in the CDR3. Losses at the gene ends were 2 bases for V and 0 bases for J; bases not matched to a gene: 7. Per the germline V gene, CDR1 is LGHNT and CDR2 is FRNRAP.

This clone was detected only a few times. The chain recombines TRBV30 with TRBJ1-1, with a tentative D call TRBD1 (6 bases). CDR3 size: 13 residues. Germline lookup yields CDR1 GTSNPN and CDR2 SVGIG (reference sequence). Trimming took off 4 bases at V and 1 base at J, with 10 bases between the two ends. The DNA for the CDR3 is TGTGCCTGGATGTACAGGGAGAACACTGAAGCTTTCTTT. Translating it yields CAWMYRENTEAFF.

The J gene is TRBJ1-1, the V gene TRBV30, with 7 nucleotides matching TRBD1. After removal of 4 bases from V and 1 base from J, the junction contained 6 bases not matched to a gene. Germline CDR1 and CDR2: GTSNPN and SVGIG (reference sequence). The CDR3 runs to 14 residues. CDR3 in amino acids: CAWTWTGRNTEAFF. In DNA, the CDR3 is TGTGCCTGGACCTGGACAGGCCGGAACACTGAAGCTTTCTTT.

This clone was seen a few times. This chain links TRBV5-1 with TRBJ1-1; D is undetermined. Per germline, CDR1 SGHRS and CDR2 YFSETQ. V was pared by 6 bases and J by 2 bases, with 23 bases between. This CDR3 has 17 amino acids. CDR3 bases: TGCGCCAGCACCTGGGTCGGGCGAAGGTCCGTAAACACTGAAGCTTTCTTT. It specifies CASTWVGRRSVNTEAFF.

This clone has a single count. This sequence joins TRBV5-1 and TRBJ2-3; TRBD1 or TRBD2 may be the D gene (5 bases each). CDR1 is SGHRS, CDR2 YFSETQ, per germline. The length of the CDR3 is 17 residues. V was shortened by 5 bases and J by 4 bases, with 23 bases between the two germline ends. This CDR3 is CASRRDLLRVFADTQYF. DNA of the CDR3: TGCGCCAGCAGAAGGGACCTTCTTAGGGTTTTCGCAGATACGCAGTATTTT.

The CDR3 bases are TGTGCCAGCAGCCGCGCGACAGGGGGCGTTATCAAGGAAAAACTGTTTTTT. Residues: CASSRATGGVIKEKLFF. V and J are TRBV7-9 and TRBJ1-4, with 10 bases aligning to TRBD1. Germline lookup yields CDR1 SEHNR and CDR2 FQNEAQ (reference sequence). Trimming cost V 5 bases and J 8 bases; bases outside gene matches: 14. The CDR3 length is 17 residues.

The chain links TRBV19 to TRBJ2-2, with D perhaps matching TRBD2 (7 bases). V shed 5 bases and J shed 3 bases, with 19 bases lying between them. CDR1 is LNHDA and CDR2 is SQIVND in the germline V gene (reference sequence). The CDR3 spans 17 residues. CDR3 in amino acids: CASSGLLGGRDTGELFF. The DNA of the CDR3 is TGTGCCAGTAGTGGACTATTGGGGGGGCGCGACACCGGGGAGCTGTTTTTT.

The V call is TRBV2, the J call TRBJ2-1; D might be TRBD2 (6 bases). From germline, CDR1 is SNHLY and CDR2 FYNNEI. This CDR3 has 15 amino acids. With 8 bases removed from V and 4 bases from J, the gap between germline ends came to 18 bases. The DNA for the CDR3 is TGTGCCAGCCGGCCTGGGGGGAGACTTTACAATGAGCAGTTCTTC. Its protein product is CASRPGGRLYNEQFF.

This sequence joins TRBV7-2 and TRBJ1-4; the D gene is possibly TRBD1 (6 bases). Between the trimmed V and J ends, which lost 1 base and 13 bases, there was a span of 16 bases. The germline V gene encodes CDR1 SGHTA and CDR2 FQGNSA. CDR3 size: 14 residues. The CDR3 DNA reads as TGTGCCAGCAGCTTAGGTGGGCAGGGGAATAGACTGTTTTTT. Protein product: CASSLGGQGNRLFF.

This clone turned up a few times. The chain carries TRBV2 and TRBJ2-5; D not resolved. The CDR3 sequence is 13 residues long. Germline CDR1 reads SNHLY; CDR2 reads FYNNEI. Trimming shortened V by 3 bases and J by 0 bases, and 5 bases separated the two germline ends. In DNA, the CDR3 is TGTGCCAGCAGTGACAACCACCAAGAGACCCAGTACTTC. It specifies CASSDNHQETQYF.

This chain links TRBV28 with TRBJ2-7, with 10 bases identical to TRBD2. Germline lookup yields CDR1 MDHEN and CDR2 SYDVKM. Unmatched junction bases numbered 5, after V lost 3 bases and J lost 0 bases. The CDR3 sequence is 16 residues long. DNA of the CDR3: TGTGCCAGCAGTTTCGGACTAGCGGCCCTCTCCTACGAGCAGTACTTC. Protein sequence: CASSFGLAALSYEQYF.